The 8 T cell receptor beta chains given below trace back to one sample, sequenced in a study of blood T cell repertoires in COVID-19 (TCRdb year 2020). Receptors were amplified or captured by the immunoSEQ multiplex PCR assay. Drawn from immuneACCESS, this table holds only the in-frame rearrangements with V and J called that TCRdb kept. Clones are partly lost; checked studies trace under half to an unresolved V gene and leave the rest unexplained. The sample table records around 130,000 clones; 80% to 90% of these occur just once. The ten largest clones represent roughly 18% of the sample. Sequences were obtained from peripheral blood. These receptors were collected from a man aged 45-65 years with active or convalescent COVID-19.

V gene TRBV4-2 combines with J gene TRBJ2-3; 7 bases align to TRBD2. The CDR3 covers 17 residues. Germline-derived CDR1 and CDR2 are LGHNA and YNFKEQ. Trimming cost V 1 base and J 1 base; bases outside gene matches: 8. CDR3 region: CASSQGVGGIGTDTQYF. The CDR3 DNA reads as TGTGCCAGCAGCCAAGGGGTGGGAGGGATCGGCACAGATACGCAGTATTTT.

In its sample, this clone was seen a few times. The chain recombines TRBV5-8 with TRBJ2-7; possibly TRBD2 for D (5 bases). V was cut by 0 bases and J by 10 bases, with 11 bases left in between. CDR1 is SGHTS and CDR2 is YDEGEE in the germline V gene. The CDR3 totals 12 residues. CDR3 sequence: CASSLVVSVQYF. CDR3 DNA sequence: TGTGCCAGCAGCTTGGTGGTTAGCGTTCAGTACTTC.

The J gene is TRBJ2-3, the V gene TRBV14; 7 nucleotides align to TRBD1. V was pared by 0 bases and J by 8 bases, with 2 bases of the junction left unmatched. CDR1 and CDR2 from the germline V gene are SGHDN and FVKESK. CDR3 length: 13 amino acids. The CDR3 loop is CASSQEQGLTQYF. The CDR3 DNA is TGTGCCAGCAGCCAAGAACAGGGGCTTACGCAGTATTTT.

J is TRBJ2-7 and V is TRBV7-2; TRBD2 matches 8 bases. Germline V gene sequence: CDR1 SGHTA, CDR2 FQGNSA. V lost 5 bases to trimming and J lost 0 bases; unmatched junction nucleotides: 6. This CDR3 spans 15 amino acids. The CDR3 spells CASSRRGEGSYEQYF. The CDR3 DNA is TGTGCCAGCAGCCGGCGGGGGGAGGGCTCCTACGAGCAGTACTTC.

The chain employs TRBV6-5 and TRBJ1-4, with TRBD1 as a possible D gene (5 bases). The CDR3 runs 15 residues. The germline V gene encodes CDR1 MNHEY and CDR2 SVGAGI. Between the trimmed V and J ends, which lost 5 bases and 8 bases, there was a span of 18 bases. Here the CDR3 DNA reads TGTGCCAGCAGTCCCAACGGGGGAGGAGGCGAAAAACTGTTTTTT. Translated, it gives CASSPNGGGGEKLFF.

DNA for the CDR3: TGTGCCAGTAGTATGCGAGGCGGGGAGCTGTTTTTT. Its translation is CASSMRGGELFF. V gene TRBV19 combines with J gene TRBJ2-2; D unresolved. The CDR3 covers 12 residues. CDR1 and CDR2 from the germline V gene are LNHDA and SQIVND (reference sequence). V dropped 3 bases and J dropped 7 bases, with 6 bases sitting between them.

The rearrangement links TRBV28 to TRBJ2-7; tentative D call: TRBD1 (6 bases). CDR1 is MDHEN, CDR2 SYDVKM, per germline. V was pared by 4 bases and J by 4 bases, with 14 bases between. The CDR3 totals 14 residues. This CDR3 is CASSYRDTLYEQYF. CDR3 in DNA: TGTGCCAGCAGTTACCGGGACACCCTTTACGAGCAGTACTTC.

The chain uses TRBV19 and TRBJ1-5, with TRBD1 as a possible D gene (5 bases). Trimming removed 3 bases at V and 3 bases at J, with 9 bases between. Germline CDR1 LNHDA, CDR2 SQIVND (reference sequence). The length of the CDR3 is 14 residues. CDR3 loop: CASSIDRDNQPQHF. The DNA of the CDR3 is TGTGCCAGTAGTATCGACAGAGACAATCAGCCCCAGCATTTT. The variable domain in full, completed from reference TRBV19 and TRBJ1-5, reads DGGITQSPKYLFRKEGQNVTLSCEQNLNHDAMYWYRQDPGQGLRLIYYSQIVNDFQKGDIAEGYSVSREKKESFPLTVTSAQKNPTAFYLCASSIDRDNQPQHFGDGTRLSIL.